The 25 T cell receptor beta chains in this list originate from one sample, sequenced in a study of graft-versus-host responses after intestinal transplantation. Sequencing used immunoSEQ multiplex PCR; TCRdb keeps in-frame clones, though not all of them. Counted here are under 45,000 clones, 89% occurring once; the ten biggest clones make up 7.1%. This specimen consisted of PBMCs, obtained approximately 270 days after transplant. The receptors stem from a human patient who received an intestinal transplant, so some T cells may come from the graft donor.

The rearrangement joins TRBV28 to TRBJ2-1; TRBD1 matches at 7 bases. This CDR3 has 15 residues. CDR1 is MDHEN, CDR2 SYDVKM, per germline. V lost 4 bases, J lost 0 bases, and 3 bases stayed unmatched. The CDR3 bases are TGTGCCAGCAGTTCACAGGGGAGCTCCTACAATGAGCAGTTCTTC. This encodes CASSSQGSSYNEQFF.

This chain uses TRBV29-1 with TRBJ1-2; D ambiguous. The CDR3 runs to 15 residues. CDR1 SQVTM and CDR2 ANQGSEA come from the germline V gene. V lost 6 bases to trimming and J lost 3 bases, with 20 bases between them. CDR3 in amino acids: CSVPLVEESDYGYTF. The DNA of the CDR3 is TGCAGCGTCCCCCTCGTGGAGGAATCCGACTATGGCTACACCTTC.

The chain uses TRBV6-5 and TRBJ2-3; unclear D gene. Germline V gene data show CDR1 as MNHEY and CDR2 as SVGAGI. This CDR3 comprises 14 residues. V was pared by 0 bases and J by 2 bases, with 6 bases between. The CDR3: CASSYSKSTDTQYF. Written as DNA, the CDR3 is TGTGCCAGCAGTTACTCGAAGTCCACAGATACGCAGTATTTT.

The rearrangement joins TRBV19 to TRBJ1-3, with 7 nucleotides matching TRBD1. CDR3 length: 18 amino acids. Germline CDR1 is LNHDA and CDR2 is SQIVND (reference sequence). V gave up 4 bases and J gave up 4 bases; unmatched junction bases: 16. The CDR3: CASSTTLLTGAPGNTIYF. For the CDR3, the DNA is TGTGCCAGTAGTACCACCCTCTTAACAGGGGCGCCAGGAAACACCATATATTTT.

This clone was observed a single time. The chain combines TRBV5-1 with TRBJ2-4, with D possibly called TRBD1 or TRBD2 (5 bases each). Trimming left V 0 bases short and J 6 bases short, with 16 bases between. This CDR3 contains 16 residues. Germline V gene data show CDR1 as SGHRS and CDR2 as YFSETQ. CDR3: CASSLGGLGPGNIQYF. In DNA, the CDR3 is TGCGCCAGCAGCTTGGGGGGGTTAGGCCCGGGAAACATTCAGTACTTC. The full variable domain, its missing parts supplied by reference TRBV5-1 and TRBJ2-4, is KAGVTQTPRYLIKTRGQQVTLSCSPISGHRSVSWYQQTPGQGLQFLFEYFSETQRNKGNFPGRFSGRQFSNSRSEMNVSTLELGDSALYLCASSLGGLGPGNIQYFGAGTRLSVL.

The rearrangement joins TRBV2 to TRBJ2-2; D gene unclear. Germline CDR1 and CDR2: SNHLY and FYNNEI. This CDR3 is built from 14 residues. Trimming pared 6 bases from V and 5 bases from J, leaving 13 bases between. CDR3 residues: CASRAFIGTGELFF. For the CDR3, the DNA is TGTGCCAGCAGGGCGTTTATTGGGACCGGGGAGCTGTTTTTT.

This chain uses TRBV30 with TRBJ2-1; TRBD1 is a possible D gene (5 bases). This CDR3 is 12 amino acids long. V lost 2 bases to trimming and J lost 9 bases, with 11 bases between them. CDR1 and CDR2 from the germline V gene are GTSNPN and SVGIG (reference sequence). For the CDR3, the DNA is TGTGCCTGGAGTATTTGGGGCGGTGAGCAGTTCTTC. It specifies CAWSIWGGEQFF.

The V and J genes are TRBV19 and TRBJ2-1, with unresolved D. This CDR3 comprises 13 residues. Germline V gene data show CDR1 as LNHDA and CDR2 as SQIVND (reference sequence). The CDR3 spells CASEGPGYNEQFF. The DNA of the CDR3 is TGTGCGTCCGAAGGGCCCGGGTACAATGAGCAGTTCTTC. Full variable domain (rest looked up from reference TRBV19 and TRBJ2-1): DGGITQSPKYLFRKEGQNVTLSCEQNLNHDAMYWYRQDPGQGLRLIYYSQIVNDFQKGDIAEGYSVSREKKESFPLTVTSAQKNPTAFYLCASEGPGYNEQFFGPGTRLTVL.

The chain links TRBV19 to TRBJ2-6; TRBD1 matches 7 bases. The CDR3 extends over 18 amino acids. V lost 0 bases and J lost 0; bases outside the gene matches: 5. Per germline, CDR1 LNHDA and CDR2 SQIVND (reference sequence). The CDR3, as DNA: TGTGCCAGTAGTATAGATGAGACAGGGCCCTCTGGGGCCAACGTCCTGACTTTC. As protein: CASSIDETGPSGANVLTF.

The chain carries TRBV11-2 and TRBJ2-1; D unclear. The CDR3 sequence is 16 residues long. V shed 5 bases and J shed 5 bases, with 19 bases lying between them. The germline CDR1 and CDR2 sequences are SGHAT and FQNNGV. The CDR3 nucleotides are TGTGCCAGCAGCCAAGGATGGGATCGGCAGAACAATGAGCAGTTCTTC. This codes for CASSQGWDRQNNEQFF.

This rearrangement joins TRBV6-5 to TRBJ1-1; no firm D call. The CDR3 has 15 amino acids. Looked up from germline, CDR1 is MNHEY and CDR2 is SVGAGI. Trimming removed 5 bases at V and 4 bases at J, with 17 bases between. CDR3 in DNA: TGTGCCAGCAGTCCTTTCGGGGATAAGTTCACTGAAGCTTTCTTT. Translating gives CASSPFGDKFTEAFF.

This chain uses TRBV7-8 with TRBJ1-4; 8 positions agree with TRBD1. From germline, CDR1 is SGHVS and CDR2 FQNEAQ. Trimming removed 3 bases from V and 7 bases from J; junction bases left unmatched: 7. The CDR3 sequence is 15 residues long. The CDR3 sequence is CASSFSTGGSEKLFF. The CDR3 bases are TGTGCCAGCAGCTTCTCTACAGGGGGAAGTGAAAAACTGTTTTTT.

The chain couples TRBV4-1 to TRBJ1-1; D is ambiguous. Germline CDR1 reads MGHRA; CDR2 reads YSYEKL. V lost 1 base to trimming and J lost 1 base, with 4 bases between them. The CDR3 loop spans 13 amino acids. In DNA, the CDR3 is TGCGCCAGCAGCCAAGCCGGGAACACTGAAGCTTTCTTT. It specifies CASSQAGNTEAFF.

The rearrangement uses TRBV6-5 and TRBJ1-5; perhaps TRBD1 as D (6 bases). The CDR3 is 15 residues long. CDR1 MNHEY and CDR2 SVGAGI come from the germline V gene. The ends were cut back, 6 bases at V and 4 bases at J, with 16 bases in the middle. The DNA of the CDR3 is TGTGCCAGCAGCCCTCTTACAGGGTTTAATCAGCCCCAGCATTTT. Translation: CASSPLTGFNQPQHF.

CDR3 nucleotides: TGTGCCAGTAGTCCCCGAGACAGAGTGGGCTATGGCTACACCTTC. Encoded protein: CASSPRDRVGYGYTF. The chain links TRBV19 to TRBJ1-2; possibly TRBD1 for D (5 bases). V was pared by 5 bases and J by 4 bases, with 17 bases between. The CDR3 loop spans 15 amino acids. Germline V gives CDR1 LNHDA, CDR2 SQIVND (reference sequence).

This clone was found a few times. The gene calls are TRBV10-3 and TRBJ1-3, with unresolved D. The CDR3 contains 15 residues. The V gene lost 4 bases and the J gene lost 0 bases, with 10 bases spanning the gap. Looked up from germline, CDR1 is ENHRY and CDR2 is SYGVKD. The chain's CDR3 is CAISGQVDSGNTIYF. The CDR3 region has the DNA TGTGCCATCAGTGGGCAGGTCGACTCTGGAAACACCATATATTTT.

The rearrangement joins TRBV9 to TRBJ1-5, with TRBD1 as a possible D gene (6 bases). The V and J ends lost 6 bases and 5 bases respectively, with 15 bases between them. CDR1 and CDR2 from the germline V gene are SGDLS and YYNGEE. The CDR3 totals 14 residues. DNA for the CDR3: TGTGCCAGCAATAACGGGGGGCTGTATCAGCCCCAGCATTTT. Its translation is CASNNGGLYQPQHF.

V and J are TRBV5-4 and TRBJ2-7, with D perhaps TRBD2 (5 bases). This CDR3 region has 13 residues. Germline V lookup: CDR1 SGHNT, CDR2 YYREEE (reference sequence). V was cut by 4 bases and J by 5 bases, with 13 bases left in between. The CDR3 DNA sequence: TGTGCCAGCAGCCGGAGAGGGAGAGACGAGCAGTACTTC. The encoded protein is CASSRRGRDEQYF. Based on the CDR3 plus reference TRBV5-4 and TRBJ2-7, the full variable domain is ETGVTQSPTHLIKTRGQQVTLRCSSQSGHNTVSWYQQALGQGPQFIFQYYREEENGRGNFPPRFSGLQFPNYSSELNVNALELDDSALYLCASSRRGRDEQYFGPGTRLTVT.

This chain joins TRBV4-1 and TRBJ1-1; D not resolved. The CDR3 loop spans 15 amino acids. V lost 0 bases and J lost 3, with 11 bases in between. CDR1 is MGHRA, CDR2 YSYEKL, per germline. For the CDR3, the DNA is TGCGCCAGCAGCCAAGATCGGGCAGCTTACACTGAAGCTTTCTTT. Amino acids: CASSQDRAAYTEAFF.

This clone has only one observation. The chain combines TRBV21-1 with TRBJ2-7; the table's D call of TRBD1 was not tested on the DNA. TRBV21-1 counts as a pseudogene. There are 13 residues in the CDR3. CDR3 in DNA: TGTGCCAGCAGCCAGGCACCGATATACGAGCAGTACTTC. Translation: CASSQAPIYEQYF.

V and J are TRBV6-1 and TRBJ1-5; 8 bases line up with TRBD1. This CDR3 contains 13 residues. V dropped 3 bases and J dropped 5; count of bases not matched to a gene: 0. The germline CDR1 and CDR2 sequences are MNHNS and SASEGT. The CDR3 is CASSDRGHQPQHF. Here the CDR3 DNA reads TGTGCCAGCAGTGACAGGGGGCATCAGCCCCAGCATTTT.

The CDR3 protein is CASSLGLNSPLHF. CDR3 in DNA: TGTGCCAGCAGCTTAGGTTTGAATTCACCCCTCCACTTT. The rearrangement joins TRBV7-8 to TRBJ1-6; no firm D call. The CDR3 has 13 amino acids. The V and J ends lost 1 base and 7 bases respectively, with 5 bases between them. In germline, CDR1 is SGHVS, CDR2 FQNEAQ.

The V and J genes are TRBV6-6 and TRBJ1-5, with a possible D match to TRBD1 (5 bases). The CDR3 length is 13 residues. The V end was cut by 5 bases, the J end by 4 bases, with 9 bases between. CDR1 and CDR2 from the germline V gene are MNHNY and SVGAGI (reference sequence). The CDR3 loop is CASSTGPNQPQHF. CDR3 in DNA: TGTGCCAGCAGTACGGGACCAAATCAGCCCCAGCATTTT.

This sequence joins TRBV10-2 and TRBJ2-7; no firm D call. The last part of the DNA fits TRBJ2-1 better; the J call may be wrong. The CDR3 consists of 12 residues. The germline V gene encodes CDR1 WSHSY and CDR2 SAAADI. In DNA, the CDR3 is TGCGCCAGCAGTGGTACCTACAATGAGCAGTTCTTC. This translates into CASSGTYNEQFF.

This clone was counted a single time. This sequence joins TRBV4-1 and TRBJ1-6; D not resolved. Germline V gives CDR1 MGHRA, CDR2 YSYEKL. The CDR3 is 13 residues long. Deletions cut 0 bases from V and 9 bases from J, with 6 bases between. The CDR3 is CASSQEEPSPLHF. The CDR3 DNA reads as TGCGCCAGCAGCCAAGAGGAGCCTTCACCCCTCCACTTT.